This TCR beta chain was captured by sequencing in a study of radiotherapy plus CTLA-4 blockade in lung cancer. This CDR3 is built from 13 residues. Germline CDR1 is SGHRS and CDR2 is YFSETQ. Between the trimmed V and J ends, which lost 0 bases and 8 bases, there was a span of 11 bases. Whole-study findings and limits: An expansion of tumor-derived TCR clones occurred in blood after radiotherapy plus ipilimumab. Best predicting response, reportedly, were early blood T cell clone dynamics, with interferon-beta.

Measured with immunoSEQ multiplex PCR; TCRdb has only the in-frame clones, and not every one. There are roughly 120,000 clones in the sample; about 80% occur only once, and 2.5% to 3.5% lies in the top ten. With respect to this clone: Its target is not known.

The sequence was collected from a human donor with non-small cell lung cancer that progressed on radiotherapy plus ipilimumab. Some clones in this sample may be carry-over from other donors' samples. Sequencing was performed on peripheral blood, taken from a patient treated with radiotherapy plus ipilimumab. V gene TRBV5-1 combines with J gene TRBJ1-2; D is ambiguous. The DNA of the CDR3 is TGCGCCAGCAGCTTGGAGACATCAGAGGGCTACACCTTC. Translating it yields CASSLETSEGYTF. Drawing the rest from reference TRBV5-1 and TRBJ1-2, the complete variable domain is KAGVTQTPRYLIKTRGQQVTLSCSPISGHRSVSWYQQTPGQGLQFLFEYFSETQRNKGNFPGRFSGRQFSNSRSEMNVSTLELGDSALYLCASSLETSEGYTFGSGTRLTVV.